This is a list of T cell receptor beta chains from one sample in a study of blood T cell repertoires in COVID-19. TCRdb's copy holds only in-frame clones and misses some; the assay was immunoSEQ multiplex PCR. Found here are about 97,000 clones, 88% of them singletons; the top ten hold around 2.2%. The sample consisted of peripheral blood. These receptors all stem from a man aged 45-60 years with COVID-19, enrolled during active disease. The CDR3 runs from the conserved cysteine through the conserved F or W. Each record gives: D gene, V gene, J gene, clone size, CDR3 protein, CDR3 DNA. A D gene is named only where the DNA matches it firmly. Size values are once, few and many counts, or a class for expanded clones, and some rows have none.

D: TRBD2
V: TRBV19
J: TRBJ2-1
size: -
CDR3: CASTRLAGNYNEQFF
DNA: TGTGCCAGTACCCGGCTAGCGGGGAACTACAATGAGCAGTTCTTC

D: -
V: TRBV19
J: TRBJ1-2
size: once
CDR3: CASSKDRPSYGYTF
DNA: TGTGCCAGTAGCAAGGACAGACCGAGCTATGGCTACACCTTC

D: -
V: TRBV3-1/TRBV3-2
J: TRBJ1-2
size: few
CDR3: CASTLTGNYGYTF
DNA: TGTGCCAGCACCCTGACGGGAAACTATGGCTACACCTTC

D: TRBD2
V: TRBV7-3
J: TRBJ2-7
size: -
CDR3: CASSPLGGASREQYF
DNA: TGTGCCAGCAGCCCCCTGGGAGGGGCCTCGAGGGAGCAGTACTTC

D: TRBD1
V: TRBV29-1
J: TRBJ2-2
size: few
CDR3: CSVTGQGAVGELFF
DNA: TGCAGCGTGACCGGACAGGGGGCGGTCGGGGAGCTGTTTTTT

D: -
V: TRBV19
J: TRBJ1-2
size: -
CDR3: CASSWAFGYTF
DNA: TGTGCCAGTAGTTGGGCGTTTGGCTACACCTTC

D: -
V: TRBV5-1
J: TRBJ1-3
size: -
CDR3: CASSLGQTSGNTIYF
DNA: TGCGCCAGCAGCTTGGGACAAACCTCTGGAAACACCATATATTTT

D: TRBD1
V: TRBV5-1
J: TRBJ2-5
size: -
CDR3: CASSSFGQGLGETQYF
DNA: TGCGCCAGCAGCTCGTTTGGACAGGGATTGGGAGAGACCCAGTACTTC

D: -
V: TRBV19
J: TRBJ1-5
size: -
CDR3: CASSTTDYSNQPQHF
DNA: TGTGCCAGTAGCACGACGGACTATAGCAATCAGCCCCAGCATTTT

D: -
V: TRBV23-1
J: TRBJ1-1
size: -
CDR3: CASSFLDKGFF
DNA: TGCGCCAGCAGCTTCTTGGATAAGGGGTTCTTT

D: -
V: TRBV19
J: TRBJ1-1
size: -
CDR3: CASSPRAAGTEAFF
DNA: TGTGCCAGTAGCCCCCGGGCAGCAGGGACTGAAGCTTTCTTT

D: TRBD1
V: TRBV6-6
J: TRBJ1-6
size: -
CDR3: CASKDGGQANSPLHF
DNA: TGTGCCAGCAAAGATGGGGGACAGGCGAATTCACCCCTCCACTTT

D: -
V: TRBV7-9
J: TRBJ1-1
size: -
CDR3: CASSARVTEAFF
DNA: TGTGCCAGCAGCGCCCGGGTGACTGAAGCTTTCTTT

D: -
V: TRBV12-3/TRBV12-4
J: TRBJ1-5
size: -
CDR3: CASTPGGGQPQHF
DNA: TGTGCCAGCACTCCGGGGGGGGGTCAGCCCCAGCATTTT

D: -
V: TRBV5-1
J: TRBJ2-1
size: -
CDR3: CASSLSGQYSYNEQFF
DNA: TGCGCCAGCAGCTTGTCCGGACAATACTCCTACAATGAGCAGTTCTTC

D: TRBD2
V: TRBV7-2
J: TRBJ2-1
size: -
CDR3: CASSFEGTTLTGNEQFF
DNA: TGTGCCAGCAGCTTCGAAGGGACTACCCTTACGGGAAATGAGCAGTTCTTC

D: -
V: TRBV7-9
J: TRBJ1-6
size: -
CDR3: CASSWEGSPLHF
DNA: TGTGCCAGCAGCTGGGAGGGTTCACCCCTCCACTTT

D: TRBD1
V: TRBV19
J: TRBJ2-7
size: -
CDR3: CASSGTERGQYF
DNA: TGTGCCAGTAGTGGGACAGAACGTGGGCAGTACTTC

D: -
V: TRBV3-1/TRBV3-2
J: TRBJ1-5
size: -
CDR3: CASSPGNQPQHF
DNA: TGTGCCAGCAGCCCCGGCAATCAGCCCCAGCATTTT

D: TRBD2
V: TRBV10-1
J: TRBJ2-3
size: -
CDR3: CASSPAGVTDTQYF
DNA: TGCGCCAGCAGTCCCGCGGGGGTAACAGATACGCAGTATTTT

D: TRBD1
V: TRBV10-3
J: TRBJ1-2
size: -
CDR3: CAISEGGYGYTF
DNA: TGTGCCATCAGTGAAGGGGGCTACGGCTACACCTTC

D: -
V: TRBV20-1
J: TRBJ1-2
size: few
CDR3: CSASGGTGQAYYGYTF
DNA: TGCAGTGCTAGTGGGGGAACAGGGCAGGCTTACTATGGCTACACCTTC

D: -
V: TRBV9
J: TRBJ1-5
size: -
CDR3: CASSAKSVNQPQHF
DNA: TGTGCCAGCAGCGCTAAGTCGGTCAATCAGCCCCAGCATTTT

D: -
V: TRBV19
J: TRBJ2-5
size: -
CDR3: CASSIDLRGETQYF
DNA: TGTGCCAGTAGTATAGACCTAAGAGGGGAGACCCAGTACTTC

D: -
V: TRBV7-9
J: TRBJ1-1
size: -
CDR3: CASSTQGNTEAFF
DNA: TGTGCCAGCAGCACCCAGGGGAACACTGAAGCTTTCTTT

D: TRBD1
V: TRBV13
J: TRBJ2-1
size: few
CDR3: CASSPRDSSYEQFF
DNA: TGTGCCAGCAGCCCTCGGGACAGCAGCTATGAGCAGTTCTTC

D: TRBD1
V: TRBV5-1
J: TRBJ2-2
size: -
CDR3: CASSDRVTGELFF
DNA: TGCGCCAGCAGCGACAGGGTCACCGGGGAGCTGTTTTTT

D: -
V: TRBV30
J: TRBJ2-7
size: -
CDR3: CAWSAPGHLTYEQYF
DNA: TGTGCCTGGAGCGCTCCGGGACACCTAACCTACGAGCAGTACTTC

D: TRBD1
V: TRBV29-1
J: TRBJ2-7
size: -
CDR3: CSVDGDRAEQYF
DNA: TGCAGCGTTGACGGGGACAGGGCCGAGCAGTACTTC

D: -
V: TRBV30
J: TRBJ2-7
size: -
CDR3: CAWSVLPPYEQYF
DNA: TGTGCCTGGAGTGTACTCCCTCCCTACGAGCAGTACTTC

D: -
V: TRBV7-9
J: TRBJ2-7
size: -
CDR3: CASSPRGYSYEQYF
DNA: TGTGCCAGCAGCCCCCGCGGCTACTCCTACGAGCAGTACTTC

D: TRBD1
V: TRBV27
J: TRBJ2-7
size: -
CDR3: CASRPLAGQGIGQYF
DNA: TGTGCCAGCAGACCTTTGGCGGGACAGGGTATCGGGCAGTACTTC

D: -
V: TRBV30
J: TRBJ1-1
size: -
CDR3: CAWNRGATAEAFF
DNA: TGTGCCTGGAATCGGGGGGCGACGGCTGAAGCTTTCTTT

D: -
V: TRBV30
J: TRBJ1-4
size: -
CDR3: CAWSVPGNEKLFF
DNA: TGTGCCTGGAGTGTACCCGGTAATGAAAAACTGTTTTTT

D: TRBD2
V: TRBV28
J: TRBJ2-1
size: -
CDR3: CASSPSLAGGPGFYNEQFF
DNA: TGTGCCAGCAGCCCTTCTTTGGCGGGGGGGCCAGGTTTCTACAATGAGCAGTTCTTC

D: TRBD1
V: TRBV18
J: TRBJ2-2
size: -
CDR3: CASSPLTGQTTGELFF
DNA: TGTGCCAGCTCACCACTAACGGGACAGACCACCGGGGAGCTGTTTTTT

D: TRBD2
V: TRBV6-4
J: TRBJ2-2
size: -
CDR3: CASTPSGGNTGELFF
DNA: TGTGCCAGCACCCCTAGCGGGGGGAACACCGGGGAGCTGTTTTTT

D: -
V: TRBV20-1
J: TRBJ2-3
size: -
CDR3: CSASPARTGDSITDTQYF
DNA: TGCAGTGCTAGTCCTGCAAGAACGGGGGATTCTATCACAGATACGCAGTATTTT

D: -
V: TRBV5-1
J: TRBJ1-1
size: -
CDR3: CASSLIPPNTEAFF
DNA: TGCGCCAGCAGCTTGATTCCTCCGAACACTGAAGCTTTCTTT

D: -
V: TRBV19
J: TRBJ1-2
size: many
CDR3: CASSNTGLLGYTF
DNA: TGTGCCAGTAGTAACACAGGACTATTAGGCTACACCTTC

D: -
V: TRBV30
J: TRBJ1-2
size: -
CDR3: CAWKQRGALNYGYTF
DNA: TGTGCCTGGAAACAGCGGGGGGCGCTTAACTATGGCTACACCTTC

D: -
V: TRBV10-3
J: TRBJ2-6
size: -
CDR3: CAISESWQASGANVLTF
DNA: TGTGCCATCAGTGAGTCGTGGCAGGCCTCTGGGGCCAACGTCCTGACTTTC

D: -
V: TRBV6-5
J: TRBJ1-1
size: -
CDR3: CASSNLDRQNTEAFF
DNA: TGTGCCAGCAGCAACCTCGACAGGCAGAACACTGAAGCTTTCTTT

D: -
V: TRBV3-1/TRBV3-2
J: TRBJ2-1
size: -
CDR3: CASSPARVTYNEQFF
DNA: TGTGCCAGCAGCCCCGCCAGGGTAACCTACAATGAGCAGTTCTTC

D: TRBD1
V: TRBV5-4
J: TRBJ2-1
size: once
CDR3: CASSLGTVYNEQFF
DNA: TGTGCCAGCAGCCTCGGGACAGTCTACAATGAGCAGTTCTTC

D: TRBD1
V: TRBV2
J: TRBJ2-7
size: -
CDR3: CASRAGTGSFEQYF
DNA: TGTGCCAGCAGAGCCGGGACAGGATCGTTCGAGCAGTACTTC

D: -
V: TRBV18
J: TRBJ1-6
size: -
CDR3: CASSPIPYSPLHF
DNA: TGTGCCAGCTCACCAATCCCCTATTCACCCCTCCACTTT

D: -
V: TRBV2
J: TRBJ1-5
size: -
CDR3: CASKRGDSNQPQHF
DNA: TGTGCCAGCAAAAGGGGCGATAGCAATCAGCCCCAGCATTTT

D: -
V: TRBV5-4
J: TRBJ1-1
size: -
CDR3: CASSLGGRVSSTTEAFF
DNA: TGTGCCAGCAGCTTGGGGGGGCGGGTGAGCTCAACAACTGAAGCTTTCTTT

D: TRBD1
V: TRBV2
J: TRBJ1-1
size: -
CDR3: CASSEAYRGSTEAFF
DNA: TGTGCCAGCAGTGAAGCTTACAGGGGATCCACTGAAGCTTTCTTT

D: TRBD2
V: TRBV9
J: TRBJ2-2
size: -
CDR3: CASSVRGSGGTNTGELFF
DNA: TGTGCCAGCAGCGTAAGGGGTAGCGGGGGGACGAACACCGGGGAGCTGTTTTTT

D: TRBD1
V: TRBV24-1
J: TRBJ2-1
size: -
CDR3: CATSDHTGGTYNEQFF
DNA: TGTGCCACCAGTGATCATACAGGGGGGACCTACAATGAGCAGTTCTTC

D: -
V: TRBV6-5
J: TRBJ2-7
size: -
CDR3: CASRQGMGNEQYF
DNA: TGTGCCAGCCGGCAGGGGATGGGCAACGAGCAGTACTTC